The sequence of this T cell receptor beta chain was determined in a study of shared clonotypes between healthy human individuals. Study-wide results and caveats: Depth of sequencing was expected to influence donor clonotype sharing.

Trimming left V 0 bases short and J 4 bases short, with 7 bases between. Germline V CDR1 and CDR2: MNHNS, SASEGT. The CDR3 has 13 amino acids. Comment on this clone: Antigen specificity is unknown. This CDR3 is also generated by other DNA sequences in the sample.

Here immunoSEQ multiplex PCR was the method, and the copy in TCRdb shows in-frame clones only, minus some. The sample contains around 2.3 million clones, 90% to 97% of which appear only once. The origin of this receptor is a young man in good health. The sample consisted of naive CD4+ T cells sorted from blood. Subset described: CD45RA+ positively selected. The gene calls are TRBV6-1 and TRBJ2-7; perhaps TRBD2 as D (6 bases). Here the CDR3 reads CASSEARGYEQYF. The CDR3 DNA follows: TGTGCCAGCAGTGAAGCGCGGGGTTACGAGCAGTACTTC.